The 32 T cell receptor beta chains given below trace back to one sample, sequenced in a study of blood T cell repertoires in COVID-19. Clones were sequenced by immunoSEQ multiplex PCR, and TCRdb holds only the in-frame ones, with some missing. The data show 190,000 or so clones, with about 77% seen just once and approximately 2.9% held by the top ten. What was sequenced was peripheral blood. These receptor sequences come from a woman aged 80 or older with active or convalescent COVID-19.

The rearrangement uses TRBV30 and TRBJ1-2, with D perhaps matching TRBD1 (6 bases). In germline, CDR1 is GTSNPN, CDR2 SVGIG (reference sequence). CDR3 length equals 12 residues. V was shortened by 2 bases and J by 4 bases, with 8 bases between the two germline ends. CDR3 loop: CAWSLQGYGYTF. The CDR3 region has the DNA TGTGCCTGGAGTTTACAGGGCTATGGCTACACCTTC.

The chain has TRBV18 and TRBJ2-7, with D perhaps TRBD1 (6 bases). The CDR3 loop spans 14 amino acids. Trimming took off 4 bases at V and 6 bases at J, with 16 bases between the two ends. CDR1 and CDR2 (germline): KGHSH, LQKENI. CDR3 in amino acids: CASSRKQGLGEQYF. In DNA form, the CDR3 reads TGTGCCAGCTCACGTAAACAGGGTCTGGGCGAGCAGTACTTC.

In its sample, this clone was seen once. V gene TRBV28 combines with J gene TRBJ2-7; D is perhaps TRBD1 (6 bases). Per germline, CDR1 MDHEN and CDR2 SYDVKM. The V and J ends lost 4 bases and 1 base respectively, with 11 bases between them. The CDR3 contains 14 residues. Here the CDR3 DNA reads TGTGCCAGCAGTTCGACAGGTGAATCCTACGAGCAGTACTTC. Its translation: CASSSTGESYEQYF.

Only one count was recorded for this clone. The rearrangement links TRBV29-1 to TRBJ2-5, with 13 bases identical to TRBD2. CDR3 length: 15 amino acids. The junction had 6 bases not matched to a gene; V was cut back by 5 bases and J by 3 bases. Germline CDR1 SQVTM, CDR2 ANQGSEA. CDR3 coding DNA: TGCAGCGTTCAGACCGGGACTAGCGGGGAAGAGACCCAGTACTTC. It yields the protein CSVQTGTSGEETQYF.

The gene calls are TRBV5-1 and TRBJ2-3, with D possibly TRBD1 on 6 matching bases. CDR3 size: 15 residues. The V end lost 2 bases, the J end lost 3 bases, and 13 bases lay between the germline ends. Germline V gives CDR1 SGHRS, CDR2 YFSETQ. The CDR3 nucleotides read TGCGCCAGCAGCTTAACAGGGATGTCTACAGATACGCAGTATTTT. Encoded protein: CASSLTGMSTDTQYF.

The rearrangement joins TRBV28 to TRBJ2-7; 9 bases line up with TRBD1. After removal of 2 bases from V and 5 bases from J, the junction contained 7 bases not matched to a gene. The CDR3 sequence is 15 residues long. Looked up from germline, CDR1 is MDHEN and CDR2 is SYDVKM. The CDR3 DNA follows: TGTGCCAGCAGTTTACCGAGGACAGGGGCCGACGAGCAGTACTTC. It translates to CASSLPRTGADEQYF.

This clone was detected only a few times. V is TRBV27 and J is TRBJ1-2; no clear D gene. V lost 6 bases, J lost 2 bases, and 13 bases lay in between. CDR3 size: 14 residues. The V gene's germline CDR1 is MNHEY and CDR2 SMNVEV (reference sequence). The CDR3 region has the DNA TGTGCCAGCAGCCGCCGCAGGCTGAACTATGGCTACACCTTC. Amino acids: CASSRRRLNYGYTF.

This rearrangement joins TRBV5-6 to TRBJ2-7, with 7 bases that match TRBD1. The germline V gene encodes CDR1 SGHDT and CDR2 YYEEEE. This CDR3 region has 16 residues. J was trimmed by 4 bases and V by 4 bases; bases with no gene match: 14. CDR3 region: CASSRAISGGWYEQYF. The CDR3 region has the DNA TGTGCCAGCAGCCGCGCTATTTCAGGGGGTTGGTACGAGCAGTACTTC.

The chain joins TRBV5-4 to TRBJ2-3; 14 bases match TRBD2. The CDR3 loop spans 18 amino acids. The ends lost 0 bases at V and 2 bases at J; junction bases unmatched: 5. In germline, CDR1 is SGHNT, CDR2 YYREEE (reference sequence). The CDR3, as DNA: TGTGCCAGCAGCTTGGCCGGGACTAGCGGGGGATCCACAGATACGCAGTATTTT. This sequence encodes CASSLAGTSGGSTDTQYF.

V is TRBV28 and J is TRBJ1-1; no reliable D call. Germline V CDR1 and CDR2: MDHEN, SYDVKM. The V gene lost 7 bases and the J gene lost 1 base, with 10 bases spanning the gap. The CDR3 totals 13 residues. The CDR3 spells CASTLTTNTEAFF. As DNA, the CDR3 is TGTGCCAGCACCCTTACAACGAACACTGAAGCTTTCTTT.

V gene TRBV6-5 combines with J gene TRBJ2-7, with 12 bases aligning to TRBD1. Looked up from germline, CDR1 is MNHEY and CDR2 is SVGAGI. The CDR3 has 14 amino acids. V trimming: 6 bases; J trimming: 2 bases; junction bases outside the gene matches: 2. DNA of the CDR3: TGTGCCAGCAGGAGGGACAGGGGGCCCTACGAGCAGTACTTC. This encodes CASRRDRGPYEQYF.

This clone was found once. The CDR3, as DNA: TGTGCCACCAGCAGAGTTACTGATTTTTCCTACGAGCAGTACTTC. This sequence encodes CATSRVTDFSYEQYF. The chain is built from TRBV15 and TRBJ2-7; D gene uncertain. This CDR3 region has 15 residues. Germline CDR1 LNHNV, CDR2 YYDKDF (reference sequence). V shed 1 base and J shed 1 base, with 11 bases lying between them.

The rearrangement joins TRBV6-4 to TRBJ2-5; D is unclear. The CDR3 is 16 residues long. Germline values: CDR1 MRHNA, CDR2 SNTAGT. Trimming pared 7 bases from V and 5 bases from J, leaving 23 bases between. CDR3: CASTPKLASTTETQYF. CDR3 bases: TGTGCCAGCACTCCCAAACTGGCCTCAACTACCGAGACCCAGTACTTC.

The chain recombines TRBV27 with TRBJ2-2; TRBD2 matches 8 bases. Germline V gene data show CDR1 as MNHEY and CDR2 as SMNVEV (reference sequence). CDR3 length: 13 amino acids. The V and J ends lost 3 bases and 7 bases, in that order; junction bases with no gene match: 1. The CDR3: CASSFGGVGELFF. CDR3 bases: TGTGCCAGCAGTTTCGGGGGGGTCGGGGAGCTGTTTTTT.

V gene TRBV2 combines with J gene TRBJ2-7; the D gene is possibly TRBD1 (6 bases). The CDR3 has 14 residues. CDR1 is SNHLY, CDR2 FYNNEI, per germline. The V end was cut by 6 bases, the J end by 2 bases, with 14 bases between. The DNA for the CDR3 is TGTGCCAGCAGAGTGACAGGAAGTACCTACGAGCAGTACTTC. Translating it yields CASRVTGSTYEQYF.

The gene calls are TRBV2 and TRBJ1-2; D call uncertain. The ends were cut back, 4 bases at V and 2 bases at J, with 5 bases in the middle. The CDR3 loop spans 12 amino acids. The germline CDR1 and CDR2 sequences are SNHLY and FYNNEI. CDR3 amino acids: CASSAGNYGYTF. Written as DNA, the CDR3 is TGTGCCAGCAGTGCCGGGAACTATGGCTACACCTTC.

The chain joins TRBV5-4 to TRBJ1-1, with 11 bases identical to TRBD1. This CDR3 region has 17 residues. Germline V gene lookup returns CDR1 SGHNT and CDR2 YYREEE (reference sequence). V gave up 6 bases and J gave up 6 bases; unmatched junction bases: 16. This chain's CDR3 is CASNPLITGTGGPEAFF. In nucleotides, the CDR3 is TGTGCCAGCAACCCACTAATTACCGGGACAGGGGGGCCTGAAGCTTTCTTT.

V and J are TRBV27 and TRBJ2-1; tentative D call: TRBD2 (5 bases). Trimming took 1 base from V and 7 from J, leaving 8 bases between them. The germline gives CDR1 MNHEY, CDR2 SMNVEV (reference sequence). This CDR3 comprises 13 residues. CDR3 protein: CASSLFGENEQFF. The CDR3 coding sequence is TGTGCCAGCAGTTTATTTGGGGAGAATGAGCAGTTCTTC.

This chain joins TRBV9 and TRBJ1-1, with 8 positions matching TRBD1. Germline CDR1 is SGDLS and CDR2 is YYNGEE. The CDR3 spans 14 residues. J was trimmed by 7 bases and V by 0 bases; bases with no gene match: 5. The CDR3 loop reads CASSVDADRGEAFF. DNA for the CDR3: TGTGCCAGCAGCGTAGACGCCGACAGGGGTGAAGCTTTCTTT.

The chain carries TRBV7-9 and TRBJ1-1, with a tentative D call TRBD1 (5 bases). Germline values: CDR1 SEHNR, CDR2 FQNEAQ (reference sequence). The CDR3 spans 16 residues. V gave up 2 bases and J gave up 1 base, with 14 bases separating them. The CDR3 DNA sequence: TGTGCCAGCAGCTTATTTAGAGACAGTGGGAACACTGAAGCTTTCTTT. Protein: CASSLFRDSGNTEAFF.

This sequence joins TRBV6-6 and TRBJ2-7, with D tentatively TRBD1 (6 bases). The germline CDR1 and CDR2 sequences are MNHNY and SVGAGI (reference sequence). V was cut by 5 bases and J by 3 bases, with 23 bases left in between. The CDR3 contains 17 residues. The CDR3 region is CASSHDRTPTFGYEQYF. The CDR3 DNA reads TGTGCCAGCAGTCACGACAGGACACCCACCTTCGGCTACGAGCAGTACTTC.

Ten or more counts support this clone. The rearrangement joins TRBV4-2 to TRBJ1-2, with 11 bases that match TRBD1. The CDR3 has 15 amino acids. The germline CDR1 and CDR2 sequences are LGHNA and YNFKEQ. Trimming took 0 bases from V and 8 from J; bases not matched to a gene: 5. The CDR3 region has the DNA TGTGCCAGCAGCCAAGATTGGGACAGGGGGTCCGGCTACACCTTC. Translated: CASSQDWDRGSGYTF.

This chain links TRBV5-1 with TRBJ2-7; perhaps TRBD2 as D (6 bases). This CDR3 spans 14 amino acids. Germline V CDR1 and CDR2: SGHRS, YFSETQ. CDR3 residues: CASGDLQGSDEQYF. Written as DNA, the CDR3 is TGCGCTAGCGGCGATTTGCAGGGTTCCGACGAGCAGTACTTC. The full variable domain, its missing parts supplied by reference TRBV5-1 and TRBJ2-7, is KAGVTQTPRYLIKTRGQQVTLSCSPISGHRSVSWYQQTPGQGLQFLFEYFSETQRNKGNFPGRFSGRQFSNSRSEMNVSTLELGDSALYLCASGDLQGSDEQYFGPGTRLTVT.

CDR3 bases: TGTGCCATCAGTTCCGGGACAGGGGGCATTCGGAACACTGAAGCTTTCTTT. Translating it yields CAISSGTGGIRNTEAFF. This chain joins TRBV10-3 and TRBJ1-1; 12 nucleotides line up with TRBD1. Germline CDR1 ENHRY, CDR2 SYGVKD. This CDR3 contains 17 residues. J lost 1 base, V lost 5 bases, and 8 bases had no gene match.

The chain combines TRBV28 with TRBJ1-2; unclear D gene. The CDR3 contains 13 residues. Germline-derived CDR1 and CDR2 are MDHEN and SYDVKM. V was pared by 3 bases and J by 4 bases, with 9 bases between. The CDR3 here is CASSLSLIYGYTF. CDR3 in DNA: TGTGCCAGCAGTTTGAGTTTGATCTATGGCTACACCTTC.

The V and J genes are TRBV6-5 and TRBJ2-7; D not resolved. CDR3 size: 13 residues. V was shortened by 2 bases and J by 3 bases, with 8 bases between the two germline ends. Per the germline V gene, CDR1 is MNHEY and CDR2 is SVGAGI. The CDR3 region has the DNA TGTGCCAGCAGTTACCTACAGAGCTACGAGCAGTACTTC. It encodes CASSYLQSYEQYF.

CDR3 protein: CASRRFAGGPGGTQYF. In DNA, the CDR3 is TGTGCCAGTAGGAGATTTGCGGGGGGGCCCGGGGGGACCCAGTACTTC. The V call is TRBV19, the J call TRBJ2-5; 9 nucleotides align to TRBD2. This CDR3 is built from 16 residues. With 6 bases clipped from V and 7 bases from J, the junction kept 15 bases outside the gene matches. Germline CDR1 is LNHDA and CDR2 is SQIVND (reference sequence).

The chain is built from TRBV18 and TRBJ2-2; D unclear. V was shortened by 3 bases and J by 0 bases, with 8 bases between the two germline ends. Per the germline V gene, CDR1 is KGHSH and CDR2 is LQKENI. CDR3 length: 15 residues. DNA for the CDR3: TGTGCCAGCTCACCGGTGCAGACGAACACCGGGGAGCTGTTTTTT. Protein product: CASSPVQTNTGELFF.

The chain recombines TRBV4-1 with TRBJ1-5; D is unresolved. Germline V gene data show CDR1 as MGHRA and CDR2 as YSYEKL. The CDR3 is 15 residues long. V lost 0 bases, J lost 5 bases, and 11 bases lay in between. The chain's CDR3 is CASSQDGGEYQPQHF. The CDR3 DNA reads TGCGCCAGCAGCCAAGATGGCGGAGAATATCAGCCCCAGCATTTT.

The chain links TRBV18 to TRBJ1-2; D gene unclear. Trimming shortened V by 3 bases and J by 7 bases, and 12 bases separated the two germline ends. The CDR3 has 13 residues. The germline V gene has CDR1 KGHSH and CDR2 LQKENI. The CDR3 coding sequence is TGTGCCAGCTCACCTAACACAGAACTTGGCTACACCTTC. This sequence encodes CASSPNTELGYTF.

The chain recombines TRBV6-6 with TRBJ1-5; possibly TRBD1 for D (6 bases). Germline CDR1 MNHNY, CDR2 SVGAGI (reference sequence). The CDR3 is made up of 15 amino acids. Trimming took off 7 bases at V and 3 bases at J, with 16 bases between the two ends. This CDR3 reads CASTSGTWNNQPQHF. CDR3 nucleotides: TGTGCCAGCACCTCCGGGACATGGAACAATCAGCCCCAGCATTTT.

The rearrangement links TRBV7-2 to TRBJ1-2; no clear D gene. CDR1 and CDR2 (germline): SGHTA, FQGNSA. Trimming took off 1 base at V and 0 bases at J, with 15 bases between the two ends. This CDR3 contains 17 residues. The CDR3 DNA reads TGTGCCAGCAGCTTAGTCTTGGGAGACACCCCTAACTATGGCTACACCTTC. This gives the protein CASSLVLGDTPNYGYTF.